What follows are 8 T cell receptor beta chains derived from one specimen sequenced in a study of blood T cell repertoires in COVID-19 (dated by TCRdb to 2018 to 2021). The library was obtained by the immunoSEQ multiplex PCR assay. This immuneACCESS table, as held by TCRdb, lists in-frame sequences with V and J called but not all clones. Of the missing ones, under half trace to an unresolved V gene in checked studies; the others have no known cause. The sample table lists some 100,000 clones, around 80% of them with a count of one. Roughly 4% of the sample lies in the top ten. Sequencing was performed on peripheral blood. The receptors shown here come from a human donor in a cohort sampled during active or convalescent COVID-19.

This chain connects TRBV11-2 to TRBJ2-5; D unclear. Trimming took off 1 base at V and 1 base at J, with 10 bases between the two ends. The germline V gene encodes CDR1 SGHAT and CDR2 FQNNGV. There are 15 residues in the CDR3. The CDR3 sequence: CASSLVLPLQETQYF. As DNA, the CDR3 is TGTGCCAGCAGCTTAGTTCTCCCCCTCCAAGAGACCCAGTACTTC.

A single count supports this clone. The chain couples TRBV9 to TRBJ2-5, with TRBD1 identical over 7 bases. Per germline, CDR1 SGDLS and CDR2 YYNGEE. CDR3 size: 16 residues. V trimming: 0 bases; J trimming: 4 bases; junction bases outside the gene matches: 9. The CDR3 sequence is CASSVEIGGSRETQYF. CDR3 in DNA: TGTGCCAGCAGCGTAGAAATAGGGGGCTCGCGAGAGACCCAGTACTTC.

For the CDR3, the DNA is TGTGCCAGCAGTTTAGTTTACGGAGTAAATAGCAATCAGCCCCAGCATTTT. It is translated as CASSLVYGVNSNQPQHF. The chain employs TRBV28 and TRBJ1-5; D unresolved. Trimming cost V 2 bases and J 0 bases, with 14 bases left between them. CDR1 is MDHEN, CDR2 SYDVKM, per germline. The CDR3 contains 17 residues.

For this clone: Sequence at one end of the junction differs from germline and may be a read error. The rearrangement links TRBV7-7 to TRBJ2-7, with TRBD2 matching over 8 bases. The CDR3 runs 14 residues. Germline V gene data show CDR1 as SSHAT and CDR2 as FNYEAQ (reference sequence). The DNA for the CDR3 is TGTGCTAGCAGCCTTTCGGGGGGGCTGTACGAGCAGTACTTC. The encoded protein is CASSLSGGLYEQYF.

The V call is TRBV19, the J call TRBJ2-2; TRBD1 agrees at 8 bases. Germline-derived CDR1 and CDR2 are LNHDA and SQIVND (reference sequence). This CDR3 is 14 amino acids long. V lost 2 bases to trimming and J lost 6 bases; unmatched junction nucleotides: 2. The chain's CDR3 is CASSIQGAAGELFF. The DNA for the CDR3 is TGTGCCAGTAGTATACAGGGGGCTGCCGGGGAGCTGTTTTTT.

The V call is TRBV24-1, the J call TRBJ1-2; D may be TRBD1 (5 bases). From germline, CDR1 is KGHDR and CDR2 SFDVKD. Trimming pared 2 bases from V and 3 bases from J, leaving 18 bases between. The CDR3 consists of 17 residues. CDR3 DNA sequence: TGTGCCACCAGTGATTCCCCTCACAGGACCGGCTACTATGGCTACACCTTC. Its translation is CATSDSPHRTGYYGYTF.

This rearrangement joins TRBV7-6 to TRBJ1-1; no firm D call. Germline V CDR1 and CDR2: SGHVS, FNYEAQ. This CDR3 is 12 amino acids long. The V end lost 5 bases, the J end lost 5 bases, and 9 bases lay between the germline ends. DNA of the CDR3: TGTGCCAGCAGCCAAACATCGACTGAAGCTTTCTTT. Its protein product is CASSQTSTEAFF.

V usage is TRBV19 and J usage is TRBJ2-7; 7 bases match TRBD2. With 3 bases clipped from V and 0 bases from J, the junction kept 5 bases outside the gene matches. The CDR3 totals 15 residues. Germline V CDR1 and CDR2: LNHDA, SQIVND (reference sequence). DNA of the CDR3: TGTGCCAGTAGTATGTCAGCGGGGCCCTCCTACGAGCAGTACTTC. It codes for CASSMSAGPSYEQYF.